This record covers a single T cell receptor beta chain. The sample comes from a study of T cell responses to AZD1222 COVID-19 vaccine. Libraries were prepared by immunoSEQ multiplex PCR; TCRdb keeps only in-frame clonotypes and omits some of them. The sample contains roughly 140,000 clones, more than 90% of which appear only once. V lost 5 bases and J 7 bases, leaving 14 bases between the germline ends. This CDR3 region has 14 residues. The germline gives CDR1 LNHNV, CDR2 YYDKDF (reference sequence). J is TRBJ1-4 and V is TRBV15, with D perhaps matching TRBD1 (6 bases). The starting material was peripheral blood, obtained 28 days after the second AZD1222 dose. The origin of this receptor is an adult who received the AZD1222 COVID-19 vaccine. The CDR3 is CATSWVRGFEKLFF. The CDR3 nucleotides are TGTGCCACCAGCTGGGTCAGGGGCTTTGAAAAACTGTTTTTT. The complete variable domain, with remaining parts taken from reference TRBV15 and TRBJ1-4, reads DAMVIQNPRYQVTQFGKPVTLSCSQTLNHNVMYWYQQKSSQAPKLLFHYYDKDFNNEADTPDNFQSRRPNTSFCFLDIRSPGLGDTAMYLCATSWVRGFEKLFFGSGTQLSVL.